The clone carrying this T cell receptor beta chain has more than one count but fewer than ten. The target antigen is unknown. Prepared TCR beta cDNA libraries contained unique molecular identifiers. One entry per CDR3 protein results from TCRdb running MiXCR on the PCR reads. The table lists about 260,000 distinct CDR3 sequences, 36% of them singletons. The data belong to a study of post-analysis software for immune sequencing data. Whole-study context: Clinical courses comprised relapsing-remitting, secondary progressive and progressive-relapsing multiple sclerosis. Study findings and constraints: Strong co-clustering by F measure was evident for samples that had been prepared in the same batch. Diversity measured as normalized Chao1 was significantly lower in multiple sclerosis patients than in controls. A handful of TRBV segments (TRBV5-6, TRBV5-1 and TRBV20-1 among them) occurred more frequently in patients than in controls.

The V gene's germline CDR1 is GTSNPN and CDR2 SVGIG (reference sequence). There are 15 residues in the CDR3. With 4 bases clipped from V and 7 bases from J, the junction kept 12 bases outside the gene matches. The receptor was derived from a girl aged 10-17 years with multiple sclerosis. The V gene is TRBV30, the J gene TRBJ2-1; 8 bases line up with TRBD1. The source material was blood. In DNA form, the CDR3 reads TGTGCCTGGAACGGGGGACAGGCTGCTGGGAATGAGCAGTTCTTC. Its protein is CAWNGGQAAGNEQFF.